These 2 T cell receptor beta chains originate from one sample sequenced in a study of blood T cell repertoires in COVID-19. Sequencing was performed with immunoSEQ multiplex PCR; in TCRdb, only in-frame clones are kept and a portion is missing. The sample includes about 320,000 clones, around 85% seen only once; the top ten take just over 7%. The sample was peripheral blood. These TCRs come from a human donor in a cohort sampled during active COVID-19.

CDR3 sequence reads: CASSYEGGPLGYTF. CDR3 sequence (DNA): TGTGCCAGCAGTTATGAGGGAGGCCCTTTGGGCTACACCTTC. The V gene is TRBV6-2 or TRBV6-3, the J gene TRBJ1-2; D uncertain. Trimming left V 3 bases short and J 8 bases short, with 16 bases between. CDR3 length: 14 residues. Per the germline V gene, CDR1 is MNHEY and CDR2 is SVGEGT.

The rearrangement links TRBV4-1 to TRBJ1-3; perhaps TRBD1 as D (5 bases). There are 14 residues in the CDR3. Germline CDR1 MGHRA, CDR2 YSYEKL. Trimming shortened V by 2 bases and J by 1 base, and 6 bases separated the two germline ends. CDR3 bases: TGCGCCAGCAGCCAACAGGGATCTGGAAACACCATATATTTT. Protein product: CASSQQGSGNTIYF.